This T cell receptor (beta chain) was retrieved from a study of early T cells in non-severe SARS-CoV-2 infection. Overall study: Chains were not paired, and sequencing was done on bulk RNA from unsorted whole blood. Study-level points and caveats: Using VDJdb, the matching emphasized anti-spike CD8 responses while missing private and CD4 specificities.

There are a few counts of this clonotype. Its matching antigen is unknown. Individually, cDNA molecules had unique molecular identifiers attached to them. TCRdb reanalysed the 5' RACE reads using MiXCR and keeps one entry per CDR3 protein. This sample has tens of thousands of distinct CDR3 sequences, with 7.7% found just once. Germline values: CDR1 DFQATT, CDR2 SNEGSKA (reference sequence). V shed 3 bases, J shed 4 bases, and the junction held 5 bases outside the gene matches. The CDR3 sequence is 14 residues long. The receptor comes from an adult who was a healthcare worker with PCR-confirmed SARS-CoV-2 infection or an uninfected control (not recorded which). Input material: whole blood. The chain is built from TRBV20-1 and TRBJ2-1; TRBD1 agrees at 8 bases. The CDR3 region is CSASWTGKYNEQFF. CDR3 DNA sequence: TGCAGTGCTAGCTGGACAGGGAAATACAATGAGCAGTTCTTC.